This TCR beta chain was obtained from a study of blood T cell repertoires in COVID-19. Study-wide background: Researchers got acute and convalescent COVID-19 samples from the United States, Italy and Spain. T cells, B-cell-depleted T cells, or PBMCs provided the cDNA or gDNA that served as material.

Authors' analysis steps: Estimated nucleated cell counts came from reference gene primer amplification. The assay was immunoSEQ multiplex PCR, and TCRdb's table has in-frame clones only and misses some. V, J and clone size derive from that table, while D and trimming were established from the DNA sequence. The table has under 200,000 clones, 65% to 90% seen once. This CDR3 is built from 14 residues. V lost 5 bases, J lost 7 bases, and 14 bases lay in between. Germline V CDR1 and CDR2: SEHNR, FQNEAQ (reference sequence). Sequencing used peripheral blood. The origin of this receptor is a human donor in a cohort sampled during active COVID-19. The chain employs TRBV7-9 and TRBJ1-4; the D gene is possibly TRBD1 (6 bases). The CDR3, as DNA: TGTGCCAGCAGCCCCTCCGGGGGGCTTGAAAAACTGTTTTTT. Amino acid sequence: CASSPSGGLEKLFF.